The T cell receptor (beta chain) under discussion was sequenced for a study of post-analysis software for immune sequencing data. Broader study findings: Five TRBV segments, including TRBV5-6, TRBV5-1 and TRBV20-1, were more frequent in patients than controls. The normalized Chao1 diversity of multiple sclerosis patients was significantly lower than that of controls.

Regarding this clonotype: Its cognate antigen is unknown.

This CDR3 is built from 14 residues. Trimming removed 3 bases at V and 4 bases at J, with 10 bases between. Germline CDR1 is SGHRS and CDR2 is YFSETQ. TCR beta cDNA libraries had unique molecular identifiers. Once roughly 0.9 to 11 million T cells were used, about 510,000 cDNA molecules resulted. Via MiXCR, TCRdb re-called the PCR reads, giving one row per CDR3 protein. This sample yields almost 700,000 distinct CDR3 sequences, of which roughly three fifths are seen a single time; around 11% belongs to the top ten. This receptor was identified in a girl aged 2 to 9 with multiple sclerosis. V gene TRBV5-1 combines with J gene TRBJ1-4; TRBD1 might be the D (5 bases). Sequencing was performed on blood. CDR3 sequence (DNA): TGCGCCAGCAGCTCCGACAGACTTAATGAAAAACTGTTTTTT. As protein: CASSSDRLNEKLFF.